The sequence of this T cell receptor beta chain was determined in a study of blood T cell repertoires in COVID-19. At the level of the study: PBMCs, B-cell-depleted T cells, or T cells provided the cDNA or gDNA that made up the material.

The V gene's germline CDR1 is LNHDA and CDR2 SQIVND (reference sequence). Trimming at V came to 7 bases and at J to 0 bases, leaving 8 bases not matched to a gene. CDR3 length equals 15 residues. In the original workflow: Scientists estimated how many nucleated cells there were by amplifying reference gene primers. The data were produced by immunoSEQ multiplex PCR, yet TCRdb's version contains in-frame clones alone and is incomplete. For V, J and clone size, that table is used; D and trimming come from the DNA. The table shows some 150,000 clones, with under 80% occurring only once. This clonotype was obtained from a man in his sixties with acute or convalescent COVID-19. The J gene is TRBJ2-7, the V gene TRBV19; 8 bases match TRBD1. The sample consisted of peripheral blood. Here the CDR3 DNA reads TGTGCCAGTACCATACGTACAGGGGGCTCCTACGAGCAGTACTTC. Translated, it gives CASTIRTGGSYEQYF.